This T cell receptor (beta chain) was observed in a study of OX40 agonist ivuxolimab in advanced cancers. Study-level background: Around 40% of patients had received prior checkpoint inhibitor therapy.

Profiled with immunoSEQ multiplex PCR; TCRdb holds only in-frame clones, not every one. The sample yields roughly 80,000 clones, roughly 80% seen once. This clone came up once. J lost 5 bases, V lost 8 bases, and 8 bases had no gene match. Germline V gene lookup returns CDR1 SEHNR and CDR2 FQNEAQ (reference sequence). The CDR3 has 15 residues. This chain connects TRBV7-9 to TRBJ1-5, with 11 positions matching TRBD1. This clonotype originated in an adult with an advanced solid tumor such as melanoma, head and neck, liver or kidney cancer. The sample here was CD4+ or CD8+ T cells sorted from blood, taken in a trial of the OX40 agonist ivuxolimab. This CDR3 reads CASAPGTGGHQPQHF. The CDR3 DNA is TGTGCCAGCGCCCCCGGGACAGGGGGGCATCAGCCCCAGCATTTT.